One sample yielded the 25 T cell receptor beta chains listed below, sequenced in a study of cytomegalovirus exposure and HLA in healthy donors. The study ran its PCR with 60 Vbeta and 13 Jbeta primers. The table came from immunoSEQ multiplex PCR; TCRdb's copy has only in-frame clones and leaves some out. The data show 150,000 to 200,000 clones, around a tenth seen once. The sequenced sample was PBMCs. These receptors all come from a woman under 40 in good health and CMV-seropositive.

The V gene is TRBV10-3, the J gene TRBJ1-5; 7 bases agree with TRBD1. J was trimmed by 5 bases and V by 4 bases; bases with no gene match: 5. Germline lookup yields CDR1 ENHRY and CDR2 SYGVKD. The CDR3 contains 14 residues. CDR3 amino acids: CAISGGGWDQPQHF. In DNA, the CDR3 is TGTGCCATCAGTGGAGGGGGCTGGGATCAGCCCCAGCATTTT.

This chain joins TRBV15 and TRBJ1-2; D perhaps matches TRBD1 (5 bases). From germline, CDR1 is LNHNV and CDR2 YYDKDF (reference sequence). CDR3 size: 17 residues. Trimming pared 2 bases from V and 3 bases from J, leaving 19 bases between. In nucleotides, the CDR3 is TGTGCCACCAGCAGAAGGGTATTGAGCGGGGGGGACTATGGCTACACCTTC. Amino acid sequence: CATSRRVLSGGDYGYTF.

This clone was seen only a few times. V gene TRBV6-6 combines with J gene TRBJ1-5; 9 bases match TRBD1. V dropped 8 bases and J dropped 5; count of bases not matched to a gene: 13. The V gene's germline CDR1 is MNHNY and CDR2 SVGAGI (reference sequence). This CDR3 contains 16 residues. The CDR3: CASATWGQGLHQPQHF. The CDR3 DNA reads as TGTGCCAGCGCCACGTGGGGACAGGGCCTCCATCAGCCCCAGCATTTT.

The chain joins TRBV18 to TRBJ2-1, with TRBD2 identical over 9 bases. The germline CDR1 and CDR2 sequences are KGHSH and LQKENI. With V trimmed by 3 bases and J by 4 bases, 10 bases remained unmatched. CDR3 length equals 17 residues. Here the CDR3 reads CASSPDLSGRLYNEQFF. The CDR3 nucleotides read TGTGCCAGCTCACCCGACCTGAGCGGGAGGTTATACAATGAGCAGTTCTTC.

There are a few counts of this clone. CDR3 bases: TGCGCCAGCAGGCTTACCGGGACAGGGTCCTATGGCTACACCTTC. It encodes CASRLTGTGSYGYTF. The chain links TRBV4-1 to TRBJ1-2, with 9 nucleotides matching TRBD1. CDR1 is MGHRA and CDR2 is YSYEKL in the germline V gene. Trimming at V came to 6 bases and at J to 4 bases, leaving 9 bases not matched to a gene. The CDR3 spans 15 residues.

The chain carries TRBV7-9 and TRBJ2-3, with 9 bases lining up with TRBD2. With V trimmed by 4 bases and J by 0 bases, 2 bases remained unmatched. Germline CDR1 and CDR2: SEHNR and FQNEAQ (reference sequence). CDR3 length equals 15 residues. The CDR3 protein is CASSSSGGSTDTQYF. For the CDR3, the DNA is TGTGCCAGCAGCTCAAGCGGGGGGAGCACAGATACGCAGTATTTT.

This clone was observed a handful of times. This rearrangement joins TRBV5-1 to TRBJ2-1, with TRBD2 matching 11 bases. The CDR3 runs 15 residues. The germline V gene has CDR1 SGHRS and CDR2 YFSETQ. J lost 6 bases, V lost 1 base, and 3 bases had no gene match. For the CDR3, the DNA is TGCGCCAGCAGCTTGTCACTAGCGGGAGTCAATGAGCAGTTCTTC. Its protein product is CASSLSLAGVNEQFF. The whole variable domain, remainder taken from reference TRBV5-1 and TRBJ2-1, is KAGVTQTPRYLIKTRGQQVTLSCSPISGHRSVSWYQQTPGQGLQFLFEYFSETQRNKGNFPGRFSGRQFSNSRSEMNVSTLELGDSALYLCASSLSLAGVNEQFFGPGTRLTVL.

This clone was detected a few times. The J gene is TRBJ2-2, the V gene TRBV6-5; D may be TRBD2 (5 bases). This CDR3 spans 14 amino acids. CDR1 and CDR2 (germline): MNHEY, SVGAGI. V dropped 3 bases and J dropped 8 bases, with 13 bases sitting between them. This CDR3 reads CASSYVVSGGELFF. CDR3 DNA: TGTGCCAGCAGTTATGTGGTATCGGGGGGGGAGCTGTTTTTT.

A remark on this clone: Other DNA variants within this sample encode the same CDR3. The chain combines TRBV25-1 with TRBJ2-6, with a weak D call TRBD2 (5 bases). This CDR3 contains 17 residues. Trimming left V 1 base short and J 4 bases short, with 14 bases between. The germline CDR1 and CDR2 sequences are MGHDK and SYGVNS. The CDR3 is CASSESEGVSGANVLTF. Here the CDR3 DNA reads TGTGCCAGCAGTGAATCCGAGGGAGTGTCCGGGGCCAACGTCCTGACTTTC.

This clone was counted only a few times. The CDR3 region is CASRGPGLAGVHEQFF. As DNA, the CDR3 is TGTGCCAGCCGGGGCCCGGGACTAGCGGGAGTACATGAGCAGTTCTTC. The chain uses TRBV6-4 and TRBJ2-1; 14 bases are shared with TRBD2. V lost 8 bases, J lost 8 bases, and 11 bases stayed unmatched. CDR3 length: 16 residues. CDR1 is MRHNA, CDR2 SNTAGT, per germline.

In DNA, the CDR3 is TGTGCCAGCAGCGGACAGGGGGGTTACACCGGGGAGCTGTTTTTT. Residues: CASSGQGGYTGELFF. V is TRBV6-5 and J is TRBJ2-2; 10 bases agree with TRBD1. This CDR3 region has 15 residues. CDR1 is MNHEY and CDR2 is SVGAGI in the germline V gene. V gave up 6 bases and J gave up 3 bases; unmatched junction bases: 4.

Concerning this clone itself: The junction does not match germline at one end; this may be a read error. The rearrangement joins TRBV9 to TRBJ1-3, with D maybe TRBD1 (5 bases). CDR3 size: 16 residues. The germline V gene has CDR1 SGDLS and CDR2 YYNGEE. CDR3 residues: CASSLSSPGGRNAIYF. In DNA, the CDR3 is TGTGCCAGCAGCTTGTCAAGCCCCGGGGGGAGAAACGCCATATATTTT.

There are a few counts of this clone. The chain has TRBV5-4 and TRBJ2-7; weak D call: TRBD2 (6 bases). With 2 bases removed from V and 3 bases from J, the gap between germline ends came to 18 bases. CDR3 length: 16 residues. Germline CDR1 reads SGHNT; CDR2 reads YYREEE (reference sequence). In DNA, the CDR3 is TGTGCCAGCAGCTTCTCCATGCGGGGTGCCTTCTACGAGCAGTACTTC. Its protein product is CASSFSMRGAFYEQYF.

This clone was seen at least ten times. The gene calls are TRBV4-1 and TRBJ2-7, with D possibly TRBD1 on 5 matching bases. The CDR3 runs 13 residues. Germline V CDR1 and CDR2: MGHRA, YSYEKL. The V end lost 4 bases, the J end lost 3 bases, and 10 bases lay between the germline ends. CDR3 DNA: TGCGCCAGCAGCCTATCCCAGGGCTACGAGCAGTACTTC. Its translation is CASSLSQGYEQYF.

The V call is TRBV7-8, the J call TRBJ1-5; D call uncertain. Germline CDR1 reads SGHVS; CDR2 reads FQNEAQ. The CDR3 is 12 residues long. The germline V and J ends were trimmed by 1 base and 7 bases, with 5 bases remaining between them. DNA of the CDR3: TGTGCCAGCAGCTTAGGTTTACAGCCCCAGCATTTT. Translating gives CASSLGLQPQHF. The variable domain in full, with the rest retrieved from reference TRBV7-8 and TRBJ1-5, is GAGVSQSPRYKVAKRGQDVALRCDPISGHVSLFWYQQALGQGPEFLTYFQNEAQLDKSGLPSDRFFAERPEGSVSTLKIQRTQQEDSAVYLCASSLGLQPQHFGDGTRLSIL.

The chain carries TRBV25-1 and TRBJ2-7; the match to TRBD2 covers 11 bases. There are 17 residues in the CDR3. Trimming at V came to 4 bases and at J to 0 bases, leaving 8 bases not matched to a gene. Germline values: CDR1 MGHDK, CDR2 SYGVNS. CDR3 in amino acids: CASSALGTSGSSYEQYF. Written as DNA, the CDR3 is TGTGCCAGCAGTGCCCTGGGGACTAGCGGTAGCTCCTACGAGCAGTACTTC.

This clone occurred a few times. This rearrangement joins TRBV6-6 to TRBJ1-2, with unresolved D. V shed 0 bases and J shed 6 bases, with 11 bases lying between them. This CDR3 has 14 amino acids. Germline V lookup: CDR1 MNHNY, CDR2 SVGAGI (reference sequence). The CDR3 loop reads CASSYSTRQDGYTF. The CDR3 bases are TGTGCCAGCAGTTACTCTACCCGACAAGATGGCTACACCTTC.

V usage is TRBV6-6 and J usage is TRBJ2-1; D is uncertain. The V and J ends lost 2 bases and 3 bases respectively, with 11 bases between them. CDR1 is MNHNY and CDR2 is SVGAGI in the germline V gene (reference sequence). The CDR3 runs 15 residues. CDR3 sequence reads: CASSYPVGSYNEQFF. The CDR3 nucleotides read TGTGCCAGCAGTTACCCGGTTGGTAGCTACAATGAGCAGTTCTTC.

Only a few counts were recorded for this clone. At the DNA level, this CDR3 is encoded by other sequences in the same sample as well. This sequence joins TRBV15 and TRBJ1-2, with D possibly TRBD1 on 5 matching bases. This CDR3 is built from 13 residues. Germline CDR1 and CDR2: LNHNV and YYDKDF (reference sequence). V was pared by 6 bases and J by 7 bases, with 15 bases between. DNA for the CDR3: TGTGCCACCAGTCGTCAGGGATCTAGTGGCTACACCTTC. Translation gives CATSRQGSSGYTF.

This clone was recorded many times. V gene TRBV6-4 combines with J gene TRBJ1-5; no reliable D call. This CDR3 is 13 amino acids long. Germline V gene lookup returns CDR1 MRHNA and CDR2 SNTAGT. Between the trimmed V and J ends, which lost 5 bases and 0 bases, there was a span of 5 bases. CDR3 amino acids: CASSRSSNQPQHF. In nucleotides, the CDR3 is TGTGCCAGCAGTAGGAGTAGCAATCAGCCCCAGCATTTT.

J is TRBJ2-1 and V is TRBV27, with 13 bases aligning to TRBD2. J gave up 7 bases and V 1 base, and 13 bases lay outside the gene matches. Germline CDR1 reads MNHEY; CDR2 reads SMNVEV (reference sequence). The CDR3 has 19 residues. The CDR3 region is CASSLYDPRTSGSLNEQFF. The CDR3 region has the DNA TGTGCCAGCAGTTTATACGACCCCCGGACTAGCGGGAGTTTGAATGAGCAGTTCTTC.

The table lists this clone with a few counts. The rearrangement joins TRBV9 to TRBJ2-5; D unclear. Germline assignment: CDR1 SGDLS and CDR2 YYNGEE. This CDR3 is built from 13 residues. V gave up 1 base and J gave up 0 bases, with 4 bases separating them. DNA for the CDR3: TGTGCCAGCAGCGTAACATACCAAGAGACCCAGTACTTC. It yields the protein CASSVTYQETQYF.

The sample holds a few counts of this clone. V gene TRBV11-2 combines with J gene TRBJ1-3; no clear D gene. From germline, CDR1 is SGHAT and CDR2 FQNNGV. The CDR3 is made up of 15 amino acids. V lost 4 bases and J lost 1, with 11 bases in between. CDR3 DNA: TGTGCCAGCAGCTACTTTCGGGGATCTGGAAACACCATATATTTT. Its translation: CASSYFRGSGNTIYF. The full variable domain, completed using reference TRBV11-2 and TRBJ1-3, is EAGVAQSPRYKIIEKRQSVAFWCNPISGHATLYWYQQILGQGPKLLIQFQNNGVVDDSQLPKDRFSAERLKGVDSTLKIQPAKLEDSAVYLCASSYFRGSGNTIYFGEGSWLTVV.

This clone showed up just a few times. CDR3 in DNA: TGTGCCAGCAGCGCCTCGACTAGCGGGGGCAGGGATACGCAGTATTTT. It codes for CASSASTSGGRDTQYF. This chain links TRBV9 with TRBJ2-3, with 12 positions matching TRBD2. The CDR3 loop spans 16 amino acids. Germline CDR1 SGDLS, CDR2 YYNGEE. The J segment lost 6 bases and the V segment lost 3 bases, leaving 8 bases of the junction unmatched.

The gene calls are TRBV7-9 and TRBJ1-4, with D unclear. The CDR3 runs 15 residues. Germline values: CDR1 SEHNR, CDR2 FQNEAQ (reference sequence). The V end lost 1 base, the J end lost 4 bases, and 10 bases lay between the germline ends. The CDR3 is CASSLDGGLNEKLFF. As DNA, the CDR3 is TGTGCCAGCAGCTTAGATGGAGGACTTAATGAAAAACTGTTTTTT.